The clone carrying this T cell receptor beta chain was seen only once. Its antigen is unidentified. The conserved closing phenylalanine or tryptophan is absent in this CDR3, likely reflecting a read error. Patients sequenced had flow cytometry evidence of CD8+CD57+ cell expansion. Each patient carried a diagnosis of severe acquired aplastic anemia. Receipt of therapy had not occurred in any patient by the time of blood sampling. The sample belongs to a study of CD8+CD57+ T cells in acquired aplastic anemia. Study-wide background: Mean DNA quantity obtained from sorted CD4+ and CD8+ cells was about 3.5 ug.

The template used for profiling TCR beta VDJ and CDR3 was genomic DNA. TCRdb recomputed calls from the reads with MiXCR, one row per CDR3 protein. Among approximately 130,000 distinct CDR3 sequences listed, 55% to 70% were seen once. Study-wide results and limits: Both patients and controls carried the same twenty-nine CD8+ CDR3 sequences.

The CDR3 totals 15 residues. J gave up 3 bases and V 0 bases, and 2 bases lay outside the gene matches. Germline V gene sequence: CDR1 DFQATT, CDR2 SNEGSKA (reference sequence). The V call is TRBV20-1, the J call TRBJ2-7, with TRBD2 identical over 13 bases. The clonotype was recovered from a human donor with aplastic anemia. The sample taken for sequencing was sorted CD4+, CD8+, or CD8+CD57+ T cells (not recorded which) from PBMCs. CDR3 sequence: CSARDRTSGGYEQYS. In nucleotides, the CDR3 is TGCAGTGCTAGAGATAGGACTAGCGGGGGCTACGAGCAGTACTCC.